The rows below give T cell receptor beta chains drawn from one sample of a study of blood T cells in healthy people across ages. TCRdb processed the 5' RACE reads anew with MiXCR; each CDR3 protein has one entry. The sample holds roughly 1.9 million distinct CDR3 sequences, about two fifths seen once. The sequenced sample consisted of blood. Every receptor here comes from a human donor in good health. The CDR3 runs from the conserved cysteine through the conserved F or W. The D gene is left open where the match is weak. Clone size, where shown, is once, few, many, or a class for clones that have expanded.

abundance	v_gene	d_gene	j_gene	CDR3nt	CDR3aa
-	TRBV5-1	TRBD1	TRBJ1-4	TGCGCCAGCAGCTTGGGCCGACCAGGGGGACCGTATAATGAAAAACTGTTTTTT	CASSLGRPGGPYNEKLFF
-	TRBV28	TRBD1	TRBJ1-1	TGTGCCAGCAGTCCGACCGACAGGGCGACGACTGAAGCTTTCTTT	CASSPTDRATTEAFF
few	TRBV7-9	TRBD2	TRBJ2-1	TGTGCCAGCAGCTTACCCGGGACTAGCTCCTACAATGAGCAGTTCTTC	CASSLPGTSSYNEQFF
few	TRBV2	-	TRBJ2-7	TGTGCCAGCAGTTACGGGACACATTCCTACGAGCAGTACTTC	CASSYGTHSYEQYF
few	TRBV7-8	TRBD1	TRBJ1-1	TGTGCCAGCAGCTCCCGGAACGGGGACAGAAACACTGAAGCTTTCTTT	CASSSRNGDRNTEAFF
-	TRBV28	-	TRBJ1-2	TGTGCCAGCAGTTTCGGGCAGGGGTCCCCCTATGGCTACACCTTC	CASSFGQGSPYGYTF
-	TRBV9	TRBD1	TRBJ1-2	TGTGCCAGCAGTGAACTAGGGACAGGGGAGCTCGGCTACACCTTC	CASSELGTGELGYTF
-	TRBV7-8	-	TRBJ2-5	TGTGCCAGCAGGAGGGGGGACCACCAAGAGACCCAGTACTTC	CASRRGDHQETQYF
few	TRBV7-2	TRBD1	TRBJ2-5	TGTGCCAGCAGCTTAGTGGGGACAGCCTTATCGGAGCAGTACTTC	CASSLVGTALSEQYF
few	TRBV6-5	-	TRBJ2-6	TGTGCCGCCCGCCGGCCCGGAACTGGGGCCAACGTCCTGACTTTC	CAARRPGTGANVLTF
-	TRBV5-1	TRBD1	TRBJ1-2	TGCGCCAGCAGCTTAGGACAGGGGCATTCGGATGGCTACACCTTC	CASSLGQGHSDGYTF
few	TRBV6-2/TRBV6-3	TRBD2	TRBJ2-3	TGTGCCAGCAGTGACCCTGGCGGGAGCTCCACAGATACGCAGTATTTT	CASSDPGGSSTDTQYF
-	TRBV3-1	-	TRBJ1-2	TGTGCCAGCTCTTATTTGGCCGCAGGATCTAACTATGGCTACACCTTC	CASSYLAAGSNYGYTF
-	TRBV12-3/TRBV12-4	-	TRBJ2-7	TGTGCCAGCAGTTTCGATCAGGGCTCCTACGAGCAGTACTTC	CASSFDQGSYEQYF
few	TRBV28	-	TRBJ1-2	TGTGCCAGCAGAATAACGGGTCGGAATAACTATGGCTACACCTTC	CASRITGRNNYGYTF
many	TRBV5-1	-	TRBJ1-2	TGCGCCAGCAGCGCGGGACACTATGGCTACACCTTC	CASSAGHYGYTF
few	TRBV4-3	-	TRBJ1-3	TGCGCCAGCAGCCAAGATTACCATTCTGGAAACACCATATATTTT	CASSQDYHSGNTIYF
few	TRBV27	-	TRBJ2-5	TGTGCCAGCAGTTTTAACAGGGAGCAAGAGACCCAGTACTTC	CASSFNREQETQYF
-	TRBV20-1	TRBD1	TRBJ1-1	TGCAGTGCTACTCTGGACAGGGGCGCTAGCGGTTTCTTT	CSATLDRGASGFF
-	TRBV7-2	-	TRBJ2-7	TGTGCCAGCAGCTTAGCGGGACATTATGATGAGCAGTACTTC	CASSLAGHYDEQYF
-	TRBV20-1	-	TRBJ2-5	TGCAGTGCTAGGGTCCACCAAGAGACCCAGTACTTC	CSARVHQETQYF
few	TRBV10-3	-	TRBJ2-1	TGTGCCATCAGTGGAATTAATGAGCAGTTCTTC	CAISGINEQFF
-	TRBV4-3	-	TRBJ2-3	TGCGCCAGCAGCCACCGGACAATCACAGATACGCAGTATTTT	CASSHRTITDTQYF
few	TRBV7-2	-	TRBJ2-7	TGTGCCAGCAGCAACCGGGACGGGGCCTACGAGCAGTACTTC	CASSNRDGAYEQYF
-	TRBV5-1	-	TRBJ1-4	TGCGCCAGCACCCCCGGCCCGGCGGAGGAAAAACTGTTTTTT	CASTPGPAEEKLFF
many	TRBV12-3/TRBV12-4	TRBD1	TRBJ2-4	TGTGCCAGCAGTATCCGGGACAGGAAAAACATTCAGTACTTC	CASSIRDRKNIQYF
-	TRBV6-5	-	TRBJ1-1	TGTGCCAGCAGTTTCCTCGGGACCACTGAAGCTTTCTTT	CASSFLGTTEAFF
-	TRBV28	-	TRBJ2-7	TGTGTCAGCAGTTTATTCGTCATCGGTAGGGCTAACTACGAGCAGTACTTC	CVSSLFVIGRANYEQYF
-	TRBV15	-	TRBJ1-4	TGTGCCACCAGCAGGGCCCCAGGGTTTTATCAAGAAAAACTGTTTTTT	CATSRAPGFYQEKLFF
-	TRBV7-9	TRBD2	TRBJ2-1	TGTGCCAGCAGCTCTTTCGGACTAGCGGGGGCGGAGGAGCAGTTCTTC	CASSSFGLAGAEEQFF
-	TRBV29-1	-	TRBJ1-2	TGCAGCTCTCTCCGGGGCAGTGACTATGGCTACACCTTC	CSSLRGSDYGYTF
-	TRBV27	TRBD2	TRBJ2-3	TGTGCCAGCAGTTTACTAGCGGGGCAGGGAACGCAGTATTTT	CASSLLAGQGTQYF
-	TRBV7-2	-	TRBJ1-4	TGTGCCAGCAGCTTAGGCGCAGATGGATATGAAAAACTGTTTTTT	CASSLGADGYEKLFF
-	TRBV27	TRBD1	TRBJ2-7	TGTGCCAGCACGATACTGGACAGGGTTAGTAACGAGCAGTACTTC	CASTILDRVSNEQYF
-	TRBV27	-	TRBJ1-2	TGTGCCAGCAGTCGGTGGGGGGAACTCTATGGCTACACCTTC	CASSRWGELYGYTF
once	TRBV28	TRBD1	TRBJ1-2	TGTGCCAGCAGTTTATTAGTGGTTAATGCAGGGGGTGGCTACACCTTC	CASSLLVVNAGGGYTF
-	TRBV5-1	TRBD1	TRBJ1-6	TGCGCCAGCAGCTTGGTTCAGGGGGGTGACGTCGGGTCACCCCTCCACTTT	CASSLVQGGDVGSPLHF
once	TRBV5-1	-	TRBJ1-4	TGCGCCAGCAGCTTGTCGGCCAGAACTAATGAAAAACTGTTTTTT	CASSLSARTNEKLFF
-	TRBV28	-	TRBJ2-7	TGTGCCAGCAGTTCGCGAGGAGAGGTCTACGAGCAGTACTTC	CASSSRGEVYEQYF
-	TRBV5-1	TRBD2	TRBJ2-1	TGCGCCAGCAGCTTGCCAGCGGGGGCCGGGGTAGACAATGAGCAGTTCTTC	CASSLPAGAGVDNEQFF
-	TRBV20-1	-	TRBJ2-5	TGCAGTGCGGCCCCCGGTTCCCAGACGGGGACCCAGTACTTC	CSAAPGSQTGTQYF
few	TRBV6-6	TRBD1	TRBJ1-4	TGTGCCAGCAGGGACAGGGCGGGTGAAAAACTGTTTTTT	CASRDRAGEKLFF
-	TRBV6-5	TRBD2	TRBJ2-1	TGTGCCAGCAGTTACCCCGGCGGGGGGGAGTACAATGAGCAGTTCTTC	CASSYPGGGEYNEQFF
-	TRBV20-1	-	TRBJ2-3	TGCAGTGCTAGACAACCTAGCACAGATACGCAGTATTTT	CSARQPSTDTQYF
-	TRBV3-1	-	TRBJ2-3	TGTGCCAGCAGCCAAATAGCTACAGATACGCAGTATTTT	CASSQIATDTQYF
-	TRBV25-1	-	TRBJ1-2	TGTGCCAGCAGTGAATCCCGAGGGTTGGAGGGCTACACCTTC	CASSESRGLEGYTF
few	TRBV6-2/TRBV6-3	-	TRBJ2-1	TGTGCCAGCCGGCTGGATATCATTCATGAGCAGTTCTTC	CASRLDIIHEQFF
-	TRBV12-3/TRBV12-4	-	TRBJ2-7	TGTGCCAGCGCTGCAATTGGACATAACCCCTACGAGCAGTACTTC	CASAAIGHNPYEQYF
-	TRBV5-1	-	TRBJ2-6	TGCGCCAGCAGGCCCAACTCTGGGGCCAACGTCCTGACTTTC	CASRPNSGANVLTF
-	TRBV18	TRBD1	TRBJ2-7	TGTGCCAGCTCACAGACAGGGAGTCGCATCTACGAGCAGTACTTC	CASSQTGSRIYEQYF
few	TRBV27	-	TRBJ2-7	TGTGCCAGCAGTTTCGGGGGCGGGCAGTACTTC	CASSFGGGQYF
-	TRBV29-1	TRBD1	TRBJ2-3	TGCAGCGCGAACAGGGGCTCCACAACAACAGATACGCAGTATTTT	CSANRGSTTTDTQYF